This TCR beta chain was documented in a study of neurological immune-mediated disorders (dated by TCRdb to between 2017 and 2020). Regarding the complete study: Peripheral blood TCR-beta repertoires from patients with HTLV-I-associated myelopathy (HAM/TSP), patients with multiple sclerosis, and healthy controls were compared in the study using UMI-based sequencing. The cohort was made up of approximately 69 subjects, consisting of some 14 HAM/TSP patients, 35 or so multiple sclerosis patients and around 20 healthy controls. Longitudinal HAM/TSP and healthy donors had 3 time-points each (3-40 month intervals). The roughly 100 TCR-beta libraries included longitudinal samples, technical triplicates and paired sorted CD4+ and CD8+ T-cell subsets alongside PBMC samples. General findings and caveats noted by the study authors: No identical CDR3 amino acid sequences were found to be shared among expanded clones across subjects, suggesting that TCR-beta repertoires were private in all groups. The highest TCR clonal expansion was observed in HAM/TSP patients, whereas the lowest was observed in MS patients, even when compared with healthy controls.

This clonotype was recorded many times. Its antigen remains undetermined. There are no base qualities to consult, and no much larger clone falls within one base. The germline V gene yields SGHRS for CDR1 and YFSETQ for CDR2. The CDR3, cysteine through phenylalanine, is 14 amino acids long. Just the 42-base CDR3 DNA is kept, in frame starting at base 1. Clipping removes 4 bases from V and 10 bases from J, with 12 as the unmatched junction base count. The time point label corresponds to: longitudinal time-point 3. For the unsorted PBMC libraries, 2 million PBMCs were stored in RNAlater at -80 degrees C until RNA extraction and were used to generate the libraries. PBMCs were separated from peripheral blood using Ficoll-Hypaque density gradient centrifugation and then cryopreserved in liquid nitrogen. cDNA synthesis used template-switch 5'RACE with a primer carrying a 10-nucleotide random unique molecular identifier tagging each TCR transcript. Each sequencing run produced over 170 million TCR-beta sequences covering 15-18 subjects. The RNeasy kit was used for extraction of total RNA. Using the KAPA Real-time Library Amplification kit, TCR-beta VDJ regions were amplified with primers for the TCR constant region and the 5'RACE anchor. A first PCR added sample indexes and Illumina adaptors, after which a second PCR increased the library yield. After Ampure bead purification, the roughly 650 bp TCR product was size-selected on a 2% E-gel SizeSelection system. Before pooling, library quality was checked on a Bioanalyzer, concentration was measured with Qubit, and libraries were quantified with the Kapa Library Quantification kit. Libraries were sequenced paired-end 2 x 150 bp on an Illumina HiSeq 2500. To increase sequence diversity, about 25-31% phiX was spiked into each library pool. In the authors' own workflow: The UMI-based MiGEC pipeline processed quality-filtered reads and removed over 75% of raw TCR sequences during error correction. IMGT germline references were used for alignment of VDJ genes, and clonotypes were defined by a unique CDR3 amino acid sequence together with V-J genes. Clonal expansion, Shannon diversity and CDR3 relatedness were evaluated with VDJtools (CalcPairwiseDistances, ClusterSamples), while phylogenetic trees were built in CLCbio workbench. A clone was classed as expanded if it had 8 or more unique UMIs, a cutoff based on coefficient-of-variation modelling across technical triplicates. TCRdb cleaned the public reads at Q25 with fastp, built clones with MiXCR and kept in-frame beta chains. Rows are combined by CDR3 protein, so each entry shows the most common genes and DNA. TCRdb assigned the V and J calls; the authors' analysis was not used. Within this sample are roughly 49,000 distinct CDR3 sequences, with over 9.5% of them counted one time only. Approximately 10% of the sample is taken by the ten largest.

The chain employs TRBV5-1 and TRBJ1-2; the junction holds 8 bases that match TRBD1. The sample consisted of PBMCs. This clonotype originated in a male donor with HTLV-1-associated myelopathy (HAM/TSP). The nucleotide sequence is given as TGCGCCAGCAGCGGGGACAGGACAGGACTGTTCTACACCTTC. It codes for CASSGDRTGLFYTF.